The 2 T cell receptor beta chains below were found in one sample sequenced in a study of CD8 T cells in ankylosing spondylitis. TCRdb called the 5' RACE reads again in MiXCR, with one record for every CDR3 protein. The sample lists about 130,000 distinct CDR3 sequences; roughly a tenth were seen once. Sequenced sample: blood, either unsorted or a sorted T cell fraction (not recorded which). These receptors originate from a male donor with ankylosing spondylitis or in good health (not recorded which).

This clonotype appeared many times. The V and J genes are TRBV29-1 and TRBJ2-1; TRBD1 matches 8 bases. There are 14 residues in the CDR3. The V gene end was trimmed by 2 bases and the J gene end by 6 bases; junction bases not matched to a gene: 6. CDR1 and CDR2 (germline): SQVTM, ANQGSEA. The CDR3 loop reads CSVERTGWVNEQFF. In DNA, the CDR3 is TGCAGCGTTGAACGGACAGGGTGGGTCAATGAGCAGTTCTTC.

Regarding this clonotype: Being one base from a much bigger clone, this may be a read error. The rearrangement links TRBV20-1 to TRBJ1-4; the D gene is possibly TRBD1 (6 bases). CDR1 is DFQATT, CDR2 SNEGSKA, per germline (reference sequence). The CDR3 contains 17 residues. The DNA of the CDR3 is TGCTGTGCTAGAGATCGGGGGGCCGGATCAACTAATGAAAAACTGTTTTTT. This codes for CCARDRGAGSTNEKLFF.